The rows below give T cell receptor beta chains drawn from one sample of a study of cytomegalovirus exposure and HLA in healthy donors. Measured with immunoSEQ multiplex PCR; TCRdb has only the in-frame clones, and not every one. This sample has tens of thousands of clones; around nine tenths occur once, and the top ten carry 2% to 2.5%. Sequenced sample: PBMCs. The source is a woman aged 30 to 39 in good health and CMV-seronegative. CDR3s include the opening cysteine and the closing phenylalanine or tryptophan. Fields, in order: D gene, J gene, V gene, clone size, CDR3 protein, CDR3 DNA. D genes are given only for firm matches. The listing skips clone size in some rows; elsewhere it reads once, few, many or a size class.

. TRBJ1-2 TRBV7-8 . CASSAPTRQSLFNYGYTF TGTGCCAGCAGCGCACCCACCCGACAGTCCCTATTTAACTATGGCTACACCTTC
TRBD1 TRBJ2-1 TRBV19 . CASIDGTGHYNEQFF TGTGCCAGCATTGACGGGACAGGGCACTACAATGAGCAGTTCTTC
TRBD2 TRBJ2-5 TRBV5-8 once CASSRSGSGAETQYF TGTGCCAGCAGCCGAAGCGGGAGTGGGGCAGAGACCCAGTACTTC
. TRBJ1-5 TRBV6-1 . CASSYTDPNQPQHF TGTGCCAGCAGTTATACAGATCCCAATCAGCCCCAGCATTTT
TRBD1 TRBJ2-7 TRBV7-9 . CASSLDRGSEQYF TGTGCCAGCAGCTTAGACAGGGGCTCCGAGCAGTACTTC
. TRBJ2-3 TRBV19 once CASSPWEAPTDTQYF TGTGCCAGTAGTCCGTGGGAGGCCCCCACAGATACGCAGTATTTT
. TRBJ1-4 TRBV25-1 few CASSESGVYEKLFF TGTGCCAGCAGTGAATCGGGGGTTTATGAAAAACTGTTTTTT
. TRBJ1-2 TRBV5-1 . CASSLAGRGLSGYTF TGCGCCAGCAGCTTGGCCGGCCGGGGTTTGTCTGGCTACACCTTC
TRBD2 TRBJ2-1 TRBV27 . CASSPGLAAYNEQFF TGTGCCAGCAGCCCAGGACTAGCGGCCTACAATGAGCAGTTCTTC
. TRBJ2-6 TRBV14 . CASSLAAPSGANVLTF TGTGCCAGCAGCCTGGCGGCTCCCTCTGGGGCCAACGTCCTGACTTTC
. TRBJ2-7 TRBV5-4 . CASSPGLTREQYF TGTGCCAGCTCACCCGGACTTACACGCGAGCAGTACTTC
TRBD1 TRBJ2-2 TRBV28 . CASSLRPGQGNTGELFF TGTGCCAGCAGTTTAAGACCGGGACAGGGGAACACCGGGGAGCTGTTTTTT
TRBD2 TRBJ2-5 TRBV29-1 . CSVVFSSGLETQYF TGCAGCGTTGTGTTTTCTAGCGGGTTGGAGACCCAGTACTTC
. TRBJ2-5 TRBV25-1 . CASSESTVQETQYF TGTGCCAGCAGTGAATCGACAGTCCAAGAGACCCAGTACTTC
. TRBJ1-1 TRBV30 . CAWSVNTGSEAFF TGTGCCTGGAGTGTCAACACAGGGTCTGAAGCTTTCTTT
TRBD1 TRBJ1-2 TRBV2 . CASSDRGRDYGYTF TGTGCCAGCAGTGACAGGGGGCGGGACTATGGCTACACCTTC
TRBD2 TRBJ2-5 TRBV9 . CASSVAGGLRETQYF TGTGCCAGCAGCGTGGCGGGGGGACTTCGAGAGACCCAGTACTTC
. TRBJ2-5 TRBV19 . CASEDSAGDLETQYF TGTGCCAGTGAGGACAGCGCCGGGGATTTGGAGACCCAGTACTTC
. TRBJ2-7 TRBV11-2 . CASSPSYEQYF TGTGCCAGCAGCCCTTCCTACGAGCAGTACTTC
. TRBJ1-5 TRBV7-6 . CASSLAPWPQHF TGTGCCAGCAGCTTAGCCCCCTGGCCCCAGCATTTT